The clone carrying this TCR beta chain showed up just a few times. Its cognate antigen is unknown. This entry belongs to a study of response to subunit inactivated influenza vaccine. Notes on the study in general: Researchers suggested that each seasonal influenza vaccination recruits few new T cells.

This CDR3 is built from 17 residues. Trimming removed 1 base from V and 4 bases from J; junction bases left unmatched: 10. Germline values: CDR1 SEHNR, CDR2 FQNEAQ (reference sequence). One entry per CDR3 protein results from TCRdb running MiXCR on the RT-PCR reads. The sample lists 650,000 to 800,000 distinct CDR3 sequences, about 14% occurring once. The chain links TRBV7-9 to TRBJ2-3, with 8 bases matching TRBD2. The sequence derives from a man aged 45-60 years who received an inactivated influenza vaccine. Sample: PBMCs from blood, taken around two weeks before vaccination. CDR3 in DNA: TGTGCCAGCAGCTTAGTGTCCGGGACTAGGGGAGCAGATACGCAGTATTTT. Translation: CASSLVSGTRGADTQYF. Variable domain in full (rest from reference TRBV7-9 and TRBJ2-3): DTGVSQNPRHKITKRGQNVTFRCDPISEHNRLYWYRQTLGQGPEFLTYFQNEAQLEKSRLLSDRFSAERPKGSFSTLEIQRTEQGDSAMYLCASSLVSGTRGADTQYFGPGTRLTVL.